The rows below give T cell receptor beta chains drawn from one sample of a study of Graves' ophthalmopathy and Graves' hyperthyroidism. TCRdb reprocessed the multiplex PCR reads via MiXCR and lists one record per CDR3 protein. The sample includes 340,000 or so distinct CDR3 sequences, about a sixth seen only once; the top ten take more than 9%. Sequencing used peripheral blood. The receptors originated from an adult man with Graves' ophthalmopathy. CDR3s include the opening cysteine and the closing phenylalanine or tryptophan.

V: TRBV12-3/TRBV12-4
CDR3: CASSNQAGRQETQYF

V: TRBV11-1
CDR3: CASSRSGTGLGTGNTIYF

V: TRBV27
CDR3: CASSFYDSSTEQYF

V: TRBV6-2/TRBV6-3
CDR3: CASSYEQGHQPQHF

V: TRBV9
CDR3: CASSVGTQIQNTEAFF

V: TRBV24-1
CDR3: CATAGHNYEQYF

V: TRBV15
CDR3: CATSSTPGDHYGYTF

V: TRBV14
CDR3: CASSPHDSLGYEQYF

V: TRBV24-1
CDR3: CATSDSGTGAATF

V: TRBV30
CDR3: CACGLRNSPLHF

V: TRBV12-3/TRBV12-4
CDR3: CASRIAGEGANVLTF

V: TRBV11-2
CDR3: CASSLEWGGSQGEQYF

V: TRBV19
CDR3: CASSPAGLGTYEQYF

V: TRBV3-1
CDR3: CASSQGDRQPQHF

V: TRBV11-1
CDR3: CASSKPDRAEDTGELFF

V: TRBV9
CDR3: CASSAKTGTAHQPQHF

V: TRBV12-3/TRBV12-4
CDR3: CASSLVGQGNEQYF

V: TRBV30
CDR3: CAWSVAGLWETQYF

V: TRBV7-9
CDR3: CASSLPNQKTQYF

V: TRBV6-1
CDR3: CASSEVAGQGSSYNSPLHF

V: TRBV20-1
CDR3: CSATLGTEVQETQYF

V: TRBV11-2
CDR3: CASSLGTTNTGELFF

V: TRBV7-3
CDR3: CASSLTGGEVDGYTF

V: TRBV7-2
CDR3: CASSSGRGSKNIQYF

V: TRBV12-3/TRBV12-4
CDR3: CASSLSPSSYGYTF

V: TRBV30
CDR3: CAWSVPGNTKNIQYF

V: TRBV5-1
CDR3: CASSLIGTGRGGSYEQYF

V: TRBV6-1
CDR3: CASRGTGSNQPQHF

V: TRBV9
CDR3: CASSESGTAIMNTEAFF

V: TRBV11-2
CDR3: CASSSVRDTEAFF

V: TRBV27
CDR3: CASSPSLGGWYGYTF

V: TRBV6-1
CDR3: CASSPGQAIVSGNTIYF

V: TRBV7-2
CDR3: CASSLVRNEAFF

V: TRBV12-3/TRBV12-4
CDR3: CASSLPQVLGQPQHF

V: TRBV6-2/TRBV6-3
CDR3: CASSWMNTEAFF

V: TRBV5-6
CDR3: CASSLDRRSHYGYTF

V: TRBV11-1
CDR3: CASSFRQGVTGELFF

V: TRBV13
CDR3: CASSPGQTGNTIYF

V: TRBV7-8
CDR3: CASSTRTSINSGELFF

V: TRBV5-1
CDR3: CARPPYEQYF